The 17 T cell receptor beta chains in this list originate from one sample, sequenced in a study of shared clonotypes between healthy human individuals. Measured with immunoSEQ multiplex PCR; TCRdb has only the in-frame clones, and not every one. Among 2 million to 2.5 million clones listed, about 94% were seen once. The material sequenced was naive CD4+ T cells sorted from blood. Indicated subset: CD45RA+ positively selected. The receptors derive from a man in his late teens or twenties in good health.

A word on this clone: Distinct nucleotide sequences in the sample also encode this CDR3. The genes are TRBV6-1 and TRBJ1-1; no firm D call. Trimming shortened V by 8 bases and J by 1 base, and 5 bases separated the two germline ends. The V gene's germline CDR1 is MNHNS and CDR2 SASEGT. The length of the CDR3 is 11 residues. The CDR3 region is CASLQNTEAFF. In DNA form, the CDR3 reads TGTGCCAGCCTACAGAACACTGAAGCTTTCTTT.

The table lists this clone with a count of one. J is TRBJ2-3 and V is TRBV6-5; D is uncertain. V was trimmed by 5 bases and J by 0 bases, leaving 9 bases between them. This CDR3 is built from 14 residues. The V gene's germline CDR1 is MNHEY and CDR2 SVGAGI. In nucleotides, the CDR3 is TGTGCCAGCAGTACCTTGTCAAGCACAGATACGCAGTATTTT. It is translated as CASSTLSSTDTQYF.

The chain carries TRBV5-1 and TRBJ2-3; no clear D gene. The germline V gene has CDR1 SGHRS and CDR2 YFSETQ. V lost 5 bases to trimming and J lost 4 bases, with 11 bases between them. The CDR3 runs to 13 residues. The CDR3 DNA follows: TGCGCCAGCAGGGTGTATTTTGCAGATACGCAGTATTTT. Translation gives CASRVYFADTQYF.

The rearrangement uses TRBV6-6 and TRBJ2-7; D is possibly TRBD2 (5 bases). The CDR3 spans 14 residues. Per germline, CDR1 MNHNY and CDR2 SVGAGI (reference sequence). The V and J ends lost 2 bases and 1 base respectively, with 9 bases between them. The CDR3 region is CASSYGERSYEQYF. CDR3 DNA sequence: TGTGCCAGCAGTTACGGGGAGAGGTCCTACGAGCAGTACTTC.

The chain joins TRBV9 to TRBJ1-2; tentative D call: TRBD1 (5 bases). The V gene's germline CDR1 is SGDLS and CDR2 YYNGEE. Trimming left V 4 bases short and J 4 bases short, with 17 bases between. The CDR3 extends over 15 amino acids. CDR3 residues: CASSPGPLLGYGYTF. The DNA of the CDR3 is TGTGCCAGCAGCCCAGGGCCCCTTTTGGGCTATGGCTACACCTTC.

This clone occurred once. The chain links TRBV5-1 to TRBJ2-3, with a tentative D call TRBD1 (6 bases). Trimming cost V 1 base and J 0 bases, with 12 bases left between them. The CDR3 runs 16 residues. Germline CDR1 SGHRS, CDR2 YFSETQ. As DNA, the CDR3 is TGCGCCAGCAGCTTGACCAGGGGCCCTAGCACAGATACGCAGTATTTT. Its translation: CASSLTRGPSTDTQYF.

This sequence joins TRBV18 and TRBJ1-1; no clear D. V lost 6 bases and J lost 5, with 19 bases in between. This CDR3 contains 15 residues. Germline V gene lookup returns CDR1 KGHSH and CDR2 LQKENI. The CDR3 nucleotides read TGTGCCAGCTCCCCCACGGGAGGGATGGGGACTGAAGCTTTCTTT. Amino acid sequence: CASSPTGGMGTEAFF.

The CDR3 here is CASSLVTGRGTDTQYF. Here the CDR3 DNA reads TGTGCCAGCAGCTTAGTTACGGGACGGGGCACAGATACGCAGTATTTT. The chain employs TRBV4-2 and TRBJ2-3; D assignment may be TRBD1 or TRBD2 (5 bases each). V gave up 5 bases and J gave up 1 base, with 16 bases separating them. Germline V gene sequence: CDR1 LGHNA, CDR2 YNFKEQ. This CDR3 has 16 amino acids.

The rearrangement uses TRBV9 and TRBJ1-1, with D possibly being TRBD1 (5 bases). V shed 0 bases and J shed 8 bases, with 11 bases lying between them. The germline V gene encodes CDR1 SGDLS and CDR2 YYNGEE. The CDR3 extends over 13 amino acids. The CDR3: CASSVEAGREAFF. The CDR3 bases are TGTGCCAGCAGCGTAGAGGCGGGGCGGGAAGCTTTCTTT.

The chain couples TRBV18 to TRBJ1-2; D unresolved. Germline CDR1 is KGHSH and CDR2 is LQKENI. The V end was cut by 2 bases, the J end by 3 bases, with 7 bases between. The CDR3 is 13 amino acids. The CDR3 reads CASSPGHDYGYTF. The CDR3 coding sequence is TGTGCCAGCTCACCAGGCCATGACTATGGCTACACCTTC.

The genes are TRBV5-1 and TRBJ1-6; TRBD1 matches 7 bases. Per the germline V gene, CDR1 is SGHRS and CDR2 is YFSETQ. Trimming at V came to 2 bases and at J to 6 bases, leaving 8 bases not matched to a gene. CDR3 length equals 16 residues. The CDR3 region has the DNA TGCGCCAGCAGCTTACTAGGGGGCAATGGTAATTCACCCCTCCACTTT. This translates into CASSLLGGNGNSPLHF.

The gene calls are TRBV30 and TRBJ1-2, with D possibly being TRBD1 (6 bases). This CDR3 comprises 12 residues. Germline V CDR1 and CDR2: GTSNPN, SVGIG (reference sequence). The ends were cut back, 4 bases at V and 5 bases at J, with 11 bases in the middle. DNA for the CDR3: TGTGCCTGGAACGGACAGACATATGGCTACACCTTC. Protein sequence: CAWNGQTYGYTF.

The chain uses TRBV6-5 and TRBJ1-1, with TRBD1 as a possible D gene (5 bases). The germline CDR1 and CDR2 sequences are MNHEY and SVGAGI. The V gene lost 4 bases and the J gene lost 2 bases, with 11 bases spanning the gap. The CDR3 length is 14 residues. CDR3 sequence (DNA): TGTGCCAGCAGTTGGGGCTCCGTCAACACTGAAGCTTTCTTT. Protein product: CASSWGSVNTEAFF.

The CDR3 protein is CASSQDWRDNEQFF. CDR3 DNA: TGCGCCAGCAGCCAAGATTGGCGTGACAATGAGCAGTTCTTC. The J gene is TRBJ2-1, the V gene TRBV4-3; unclear D gene. The CDR3 runs to 14 residues. Germline values: CDR1 LGHNA, CDR2 YSLEER. Trimming cost V 0 bases and J 5 bases, with 8 bases left between them.

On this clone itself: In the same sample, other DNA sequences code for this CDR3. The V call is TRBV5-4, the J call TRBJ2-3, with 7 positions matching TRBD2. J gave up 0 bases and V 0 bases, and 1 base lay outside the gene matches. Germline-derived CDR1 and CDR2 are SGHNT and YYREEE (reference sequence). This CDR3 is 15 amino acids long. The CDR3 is CASSLGAGSTDTQYF. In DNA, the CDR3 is TGTGCCAGCAGCTTGGGAGCGGGGAGCACAGATACGCAGTATTTT.

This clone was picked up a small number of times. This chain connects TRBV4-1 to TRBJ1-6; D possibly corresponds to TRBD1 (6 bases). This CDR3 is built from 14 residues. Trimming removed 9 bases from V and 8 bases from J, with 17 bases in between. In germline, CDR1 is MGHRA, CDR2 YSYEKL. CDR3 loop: CASRGSGVHSPLHF. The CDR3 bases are TGCGCCAGTAGGGGGTCAGGGGTACATTCACCCCTCCACTTT.

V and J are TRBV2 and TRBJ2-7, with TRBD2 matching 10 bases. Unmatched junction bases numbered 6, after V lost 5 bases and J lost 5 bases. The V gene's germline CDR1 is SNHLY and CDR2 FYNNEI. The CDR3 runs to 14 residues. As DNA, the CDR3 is TGTGCCAGCAGTAGTAGGCTAGCGGGAGACGAGCAGTACTTC. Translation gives CASSSRLAGDEQYF.